This T cell receptor (beta chain) derives from a study of OX40 agonist ivuxolimab in advanced cancers. Study background: Partial responses were achieved by three patients: one hepatocellular carcinoma, two cutaneous melanoma. Study results and caveats: CD8+ T cells averaged more expanded clones than CD4+. Among the lowest peripheral clonal expansion occurred in 0.1-3.0 mg/kg partial responders.

Concerning this clone: As yet, its antigen is unknown.

TCRdb's copy holds only in-frame clones and misses some; the assay was immunoSEQ multiplex PCR. The sample lists around 82,000 clones; 88% were seen once. Per germline, CDR1 LGHNA and CDR2 YSLEER. Trimming left V 6 bases short and J 6 bases short, with 17 bases between. The CDR3 has 15 amino acids. The chain employs TRBV4-3 and TRBJ1-4, with a possible D match to TRBD1 (5 bases). The clonotype originates from an adult with an advanced solid tumor such as melanoma, head and neck, liver or kidney cancer. This specimen consisted of CD4+ or CD8+ T cells sorted from blood, obtained in a trial of the OX40 agonist ivuxolimab. CDR3 region: CASRPRQFPYEKLFF. The CDR3 coding sequence is TGCGCCAGCAGGCCGAGACAGTTTCCTTATGAAAAACTGTTTTTT.